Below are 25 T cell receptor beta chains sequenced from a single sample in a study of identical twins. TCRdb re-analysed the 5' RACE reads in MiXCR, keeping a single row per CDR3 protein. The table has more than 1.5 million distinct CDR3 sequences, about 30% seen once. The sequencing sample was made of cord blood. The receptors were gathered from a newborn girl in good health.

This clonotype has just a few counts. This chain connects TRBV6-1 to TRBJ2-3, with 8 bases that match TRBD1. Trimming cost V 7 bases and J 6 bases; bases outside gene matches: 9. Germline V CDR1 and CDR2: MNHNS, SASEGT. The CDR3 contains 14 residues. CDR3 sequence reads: CASTPTQGADTQYF. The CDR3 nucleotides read TGTGCCAGCACCCCTACCCAGGGGGCGGATACGCAGTATTTT.

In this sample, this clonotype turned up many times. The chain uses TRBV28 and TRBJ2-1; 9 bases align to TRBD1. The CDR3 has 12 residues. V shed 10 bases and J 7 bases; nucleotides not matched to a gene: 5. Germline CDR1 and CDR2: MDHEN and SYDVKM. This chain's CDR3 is CAISTGGNEQFF. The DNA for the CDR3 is TGTGCCATCTCGACAGGGGGGAATGAGCAGTTCTTC.

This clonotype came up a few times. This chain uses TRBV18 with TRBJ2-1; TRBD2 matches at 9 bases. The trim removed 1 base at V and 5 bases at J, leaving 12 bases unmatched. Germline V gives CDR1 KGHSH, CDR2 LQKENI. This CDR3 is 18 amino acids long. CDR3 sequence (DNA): TGTGCCAGCTCACCACTTCGCGGCTCGACTAGCGGAGACAATGAGCAGTTCTTC. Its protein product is CASSPLRGSTSGDNEQFF.

In nucleotides, the CDR3 is TGCAGCGTACTGGGGACGCCCGGGACGGGGAACACCGGGGAGCTGTTTTTT. This sequence encodes CSVLGTPGTGNTGELFF. V is TRBV29-1 and J is TRBJ2-2, with D possibly called TRBD1 or TRBD2 (5 bases each). The CDR3 length is 17 residues. The V gene lost 6 bases and the J gene lost 1 base, with 21 bases spanning the gap. Germline assignment: CDR1 SQVTM and CDR2 ANQGSEA.

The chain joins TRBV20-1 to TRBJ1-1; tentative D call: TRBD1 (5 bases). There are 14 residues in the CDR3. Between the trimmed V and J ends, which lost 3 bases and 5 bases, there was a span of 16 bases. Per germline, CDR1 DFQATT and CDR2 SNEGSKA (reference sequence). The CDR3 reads CSARLVLGTTEAFF. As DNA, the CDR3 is TGCAGTGCTAGGCTCGTCCTCGGGACTACTGAAGCTTTCTTT.

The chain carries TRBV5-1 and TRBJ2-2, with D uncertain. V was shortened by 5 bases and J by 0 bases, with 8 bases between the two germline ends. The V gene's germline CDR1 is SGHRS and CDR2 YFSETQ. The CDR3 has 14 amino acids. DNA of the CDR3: TGCGCCAGCAGGGCGCAAGCGAACACCGGGGAGCTGTTTTTT. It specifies CASRAQANTGELFF.

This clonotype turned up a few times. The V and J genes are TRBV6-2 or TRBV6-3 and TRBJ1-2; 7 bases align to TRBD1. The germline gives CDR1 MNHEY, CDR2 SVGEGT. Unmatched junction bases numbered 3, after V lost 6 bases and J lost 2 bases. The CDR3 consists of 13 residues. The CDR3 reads CASRMTGNYGYTF. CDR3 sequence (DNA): TGTGCCAGCAGGATGACAGGGAACTATGGCTACACCTTC.

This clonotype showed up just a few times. This CDR3 reads CASSVRLDYGYTF. The CDR3 bases are TGTGCCAGCAGCGTAAGGTTAGACTATGGCTACACCTTC. The rearrangement joins TRBV9 to TRBJ1-2; no definite D call. The CDR3 is made up of 13 amino acids. Between the trimmed V and J ends, which lost 1 base and 3 bases, there was a span of 7 bases. Germline V CDR1 and CDR2: SGDLS, YYNGEE.

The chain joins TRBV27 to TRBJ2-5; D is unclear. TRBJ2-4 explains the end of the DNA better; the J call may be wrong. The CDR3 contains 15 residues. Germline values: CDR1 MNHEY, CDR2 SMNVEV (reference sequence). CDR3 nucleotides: TGTGCCAGCAGTTTATATCCCCTCGGCAAAAACATTCAGTACTTC. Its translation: CASSLYPLGKNIQYF.

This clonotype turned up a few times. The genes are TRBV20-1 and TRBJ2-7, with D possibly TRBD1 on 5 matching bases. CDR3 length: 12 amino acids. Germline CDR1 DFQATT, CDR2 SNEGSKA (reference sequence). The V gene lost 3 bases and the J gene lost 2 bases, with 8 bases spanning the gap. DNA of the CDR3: TGCAGTGCTAGTCAGGGAACCTACGAGCAGTACTTC. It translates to CSASQGTYEQYF.

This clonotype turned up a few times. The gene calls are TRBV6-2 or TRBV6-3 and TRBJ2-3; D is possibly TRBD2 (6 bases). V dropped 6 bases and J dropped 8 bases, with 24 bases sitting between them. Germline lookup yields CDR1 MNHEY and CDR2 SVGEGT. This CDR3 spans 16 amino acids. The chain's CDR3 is CASSLPLAYPRGTQYF. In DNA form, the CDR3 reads TGTGCCAGCAGCCTCCCCCTAGCGTACCCTCGTGGTACGCAGTATTTT.

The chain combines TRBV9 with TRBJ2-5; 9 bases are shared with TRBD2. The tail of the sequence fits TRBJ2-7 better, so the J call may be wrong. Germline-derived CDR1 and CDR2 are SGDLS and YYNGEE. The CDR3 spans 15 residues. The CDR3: CASSVATSGLYEQYF. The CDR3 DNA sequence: TGTGCCAGCAGCGTAGCGACTAGCGGACTGTACGAGCAGTACTTC.

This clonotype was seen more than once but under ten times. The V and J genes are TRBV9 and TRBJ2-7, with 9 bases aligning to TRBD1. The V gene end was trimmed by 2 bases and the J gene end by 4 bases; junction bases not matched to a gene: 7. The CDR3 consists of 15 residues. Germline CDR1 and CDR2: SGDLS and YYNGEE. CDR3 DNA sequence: TGTGCCAGCAGCGTTTACGCGGGACAGGGATACGAGCAGTACTTC. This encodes CASSVYAGQGYEQYF.

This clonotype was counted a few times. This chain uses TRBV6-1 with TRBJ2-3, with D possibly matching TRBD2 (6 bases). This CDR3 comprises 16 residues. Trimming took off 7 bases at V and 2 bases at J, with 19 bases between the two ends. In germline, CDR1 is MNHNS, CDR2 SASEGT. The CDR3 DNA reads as TGTGCCAGCAAGGGTCGTGGCGGGGTAGCCACAGATACGCAGTATTTT. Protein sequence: CASKGRGGVATDTQYF.

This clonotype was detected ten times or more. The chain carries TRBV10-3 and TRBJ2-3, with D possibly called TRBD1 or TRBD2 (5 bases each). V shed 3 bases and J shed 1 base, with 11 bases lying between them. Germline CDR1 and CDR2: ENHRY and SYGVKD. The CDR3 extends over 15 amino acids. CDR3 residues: CAISDPGPRTDTQYF. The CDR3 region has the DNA TGTGCCATCAGTGATCCGGGACCCCGCACAGATACGCAGTATTTT.

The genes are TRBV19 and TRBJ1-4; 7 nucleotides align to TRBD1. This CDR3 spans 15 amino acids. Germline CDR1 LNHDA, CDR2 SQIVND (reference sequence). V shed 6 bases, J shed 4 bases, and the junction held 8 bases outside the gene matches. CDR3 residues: CASSFTGEDNEKLFF. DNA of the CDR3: TGTGCCAGTAGCTTCACAGGGGAGGATAATGAAAAACTGTTTTTT. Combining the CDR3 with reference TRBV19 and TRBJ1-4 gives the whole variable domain DGGITQSPKYLFRKEGQNVTLSCEQNLNHDAMYWYRQDPGQGLRLIYYSQIVNDFQKGDIAEGYSVSREKKESFPLTVTSAQKNPTAFYLCASSFTGEDNEKLFFGSGTQLSVL.

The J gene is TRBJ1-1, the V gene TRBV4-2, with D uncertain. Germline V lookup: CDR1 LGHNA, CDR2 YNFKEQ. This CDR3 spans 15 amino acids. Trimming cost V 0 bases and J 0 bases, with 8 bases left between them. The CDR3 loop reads CASSQEGSLNTEAFF. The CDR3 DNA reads TGTGCCAGCAGCCAAGAAGGCAGCCTGAACACTGAAGCTTTCTTT.

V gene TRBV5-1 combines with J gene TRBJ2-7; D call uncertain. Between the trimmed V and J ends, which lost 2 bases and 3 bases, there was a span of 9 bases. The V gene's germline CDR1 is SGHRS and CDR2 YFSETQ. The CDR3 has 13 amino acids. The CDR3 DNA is TGCGCCAGCAGCTTTATAGGGAACTACGAGCAGTACTTC. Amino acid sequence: CASSFIGNYEQYF. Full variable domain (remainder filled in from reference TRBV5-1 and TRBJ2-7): KAGVTQTPRYLIKTRGQQVTLSCSPISGHRSVSWYQQTPGQGLQFLFEYFSETQRNKGNFPGRFSGRQFSNSRSEMNVSTLELGDSALYLCASSFIGNYEQYFGPGTRLTVT.

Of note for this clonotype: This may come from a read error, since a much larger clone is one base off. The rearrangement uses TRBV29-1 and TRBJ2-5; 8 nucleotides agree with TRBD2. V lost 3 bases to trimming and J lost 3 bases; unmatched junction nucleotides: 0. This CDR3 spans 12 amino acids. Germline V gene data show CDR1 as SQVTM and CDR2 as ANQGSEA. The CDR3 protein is CSVDSGEETQYF. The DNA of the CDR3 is TGCAGCGTTGATAGCGGGGAAGAGACCCAGTACTTC.

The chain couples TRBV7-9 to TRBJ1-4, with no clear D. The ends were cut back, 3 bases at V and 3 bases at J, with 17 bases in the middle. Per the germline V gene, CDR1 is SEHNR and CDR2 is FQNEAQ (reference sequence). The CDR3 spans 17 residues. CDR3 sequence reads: CASSFLSRPGANEKLFF. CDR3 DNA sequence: TGTGCCAGCAGCTTTTTGTCCAGGCCCGGGGCTAATGAAAAACTGTTTTTT.

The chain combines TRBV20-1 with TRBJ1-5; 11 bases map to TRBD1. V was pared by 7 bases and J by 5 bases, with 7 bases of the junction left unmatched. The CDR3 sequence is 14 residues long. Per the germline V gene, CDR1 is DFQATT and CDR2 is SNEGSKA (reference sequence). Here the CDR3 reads CSVPGQGGDQPQHF. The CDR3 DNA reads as TGCAGTGTCCCGGGACAGGGGGGGGATCAGCCCCAGCATTTT.

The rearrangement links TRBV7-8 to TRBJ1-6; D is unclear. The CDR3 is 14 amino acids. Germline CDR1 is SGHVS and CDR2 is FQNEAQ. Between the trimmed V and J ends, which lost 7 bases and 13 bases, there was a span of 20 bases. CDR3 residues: CASTRGEWASPLHF. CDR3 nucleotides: TGTGCCAGCACACGAGGAGAATGGGCTTCGCCCCTCCACTTT.

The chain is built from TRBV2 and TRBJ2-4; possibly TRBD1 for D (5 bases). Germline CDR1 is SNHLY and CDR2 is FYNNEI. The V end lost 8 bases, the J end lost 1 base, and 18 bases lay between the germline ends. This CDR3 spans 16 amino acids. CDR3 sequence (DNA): TGTGCCAGCGAACATCTTGGGGCAGGGGCCAAAAACATTCAGTACTTC. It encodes CASEHLGAGAKNIQYF.

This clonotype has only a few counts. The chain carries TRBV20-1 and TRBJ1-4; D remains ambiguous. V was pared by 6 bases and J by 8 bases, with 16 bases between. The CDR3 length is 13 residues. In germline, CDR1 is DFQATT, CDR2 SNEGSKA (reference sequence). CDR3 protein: CSAQLHSTEKLFF. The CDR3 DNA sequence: TGCAGTGCACAGCTCCATTCGACCGAAAAACTGTTTTTT.

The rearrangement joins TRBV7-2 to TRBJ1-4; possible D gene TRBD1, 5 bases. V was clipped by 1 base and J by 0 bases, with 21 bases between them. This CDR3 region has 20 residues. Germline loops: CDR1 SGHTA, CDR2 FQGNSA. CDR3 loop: CASSLGTRGLRNPTNEKLFF. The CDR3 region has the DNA TGTGCCAGCAGCTTAGGGACAAGGGGTCTGAGAAACCCAACTAATGAAAAACTGTTTTTT.